This is a list of T cell receptor beta chains from one sample in a study of T cells in Graves' hyperthyroidism and ophthalmopathy. Using its own MiXCR run on the multiplex PCR reads, TCRdb lists one record per CDR3 protein. The sample contains almost 500,000 distinct CDR3 sequences, 20% to 25% of which appear only once. Sequencing used blood. The receptors here all came from a woman in her 70s with Graves' ophthalmopathy. Both conserved end residues are part of each CDR3. Fields, in order: J gene, V gene, clone size, D gene, CDR3 protein, CDR3 DNA. D genes are given only for firm matches. Not all rows give a size; the values are once, few, many and, for expanded clones, a class.

>TRBJ1-3|TRBV6-1|-|TRBD1
CASKGQGYGNTIYF
TGTGCCAGCAAGGGACAGGGCTATGGAAACACCATATATTTT
>TRBJ2-7|TRBV11-2|many|TRBD1
CASSPGTGGEQYF
TGTGCCAGCAGCCCCGGGACAGGTGGGGAGCAGTACTTC
>TRBJ1-1|TRBV6-2/TRBV6-3|-|-
CASRGQSTEAFF
TGTGCCAGCAGAGGTCAGAGCACTGAAGCTTTCTTT
>TRBJ2-2|TRBV7-9|-|-
CASSWGLSGTNTGELFF
TGTGCCAGCAGCTGGGGGCTAAGCGGAACTAACACCGGGGAGCTGTTTTTT
>TRBJ1-2|TRBV28|many|-
CASHPPGGYYGYTF
TGTGCCAGCCACCCTCCGGGGGGGTACTATGGCTACACCTTC
>TRBJ1-1|TRBV3-1|-|TRBD1
CASSRDLDRGLAEAFF
TGTGCCAGCAGCCGAGACTTGGACAGGGGGCTGGCTGAAGCTTTCTTT
>TRBJ2-3|TRBV6-1|few|TRBD2
CASSPLAGSTDTQYF
TGTGCCAGCAGCCCACTAGCGGGAAGCACAGATACGCAGTATTTT
>TRBJ1-2|TRBV16|few|-
CASSQYAGVESGYTF
TGTGCCAGCAGCCAATACGCAGGGGTGGAATCCGGCTACACCTTC
>TRBJ2-5|TRBV7-7|few|-
CASSLGGMGQETQYF
TGTGCTAGCAGCTTAGGGGGTATGGGGCAAGAGACCCAGTACTTC
>TRBJ2-3|TRBV20-1|few|-
CSAGSGGGFSDTQYF
TGCAGTGCTGGGTCGGGTGGGGGGTTCTCAGATACGCAGTATTTT
>TRBJ2-5|TRBV7-2|-|TRBD2
CASSLGTSGRLETQYF
TGTGCCAGCAGCTTAGGGACTAGCGGGAGGTTAGAGACCCAGTACTTC
>TRBJ2-1|TRBV5-5|many|-
CASSLVGRANEQFF
TGTGCCAGCAGCTTGGTTGGCAGGGCCAATGAGCAGTTCTTC
>TRBJ1-4|TRBV29-1|many|-
CSVWGLEKLFF
TGCAGCGTTTGGGGACTAGAAAAACTGTTTTTT
>TRBJ1-2|TRBV29-1|once|TRBD1
CSVADRGGGYTF
TGCAGCGTTGCCGACAGGGGTGGCGGCTACACCTTC
>TRBJ1-2|TRBV19|few|-
CASSTRIYGYTF
TGTGCCAGTAGTACACGGATCTATGGCTACACCTTC
>TRBJ2-3|TRBV9|-|-
CASSVAGETDTQYF
TGTGCCAGCAGCGTAGCGGGCGAAACAGATACGCAGTATTTT
>TRBJ2-3|TRBV11-2|many|-
CASSTDLEGTQYF
TGTGCCAGCAGCACGGACCTAGAAGGGACGCAGTATTTT
>TRBJ2-2|TRBV9|-|TRBD1
CASSPRTGTLTGELFF
TGTGCCAGCAGCCCGCGGACAGGGACACTCACCGGGGAGCTGTTTTTT
>TRBJ2-1|TRBV3-1|-|TRBD2
CASSPGLAGILRNEQFF
TGTGCCAGCAGCCCAGGACTAGCGGGGATACTTCGAAATGAGCAGTTCTTC
>TRBJ1-5|TRBV6-1|-|-
CASRRGERDQPQHF
TGTGCCAGCCGGAGGGGAGAGCGGGATCAGCCCCAGCATTTT
>TRBJ2-1|TRBV7-2|-|-
CASSLAATSSYNEQFF
TGTGCCAGCAGCTTAGCAGCGACTAGCTCCTACAATGAGCAGTTCTTC
>TRBJ1-2|TRBV12-3/TRBV12-4|-|-
CASRRGGGEGNYGYTF
TGTGCCAGCAGGCGGGGAGGGGGGGAGGGTAACTATGGCTACACCTTC
>TRBJ2-2|TRBV3-1|-|-
CASSQLSGELFF
TGTGCCAGCAGCCAGTTGAGCGGGGAGCTGTTTTTT
>TRBJ2-4|TRBV7-8|many|-
CASSPVGVAKNIQYF
TGTGCCAGCAGCCCGGTGGGGGTTGCTAAAAACATTCAGTACTTC
>TRBJ1-1|TRBV20-1|many|-
CSARIPALNTEAFF
TGCAGTGCTCGCATTCCGGCGTTGAACACTGAAGCTTTCTTT
>TRBJ2-2|TRBV3-1|-|TRBD2
CASSPRLAANTGELFF
TGTGCCAGCAGCCCCAGACTAGCGGCTAACACCGGGGAGCTGTTTTTT
>TRBJ1-5|TRBV2|few|TRBD1
CASSEYFIERRGDRWNQPQHF
TGTGCCAGCAGTGAATACTTTATCGAACGACGAGGGGACAGGTGGAATCAGCCCCAGCATTTT
>TRBJ1-2|TRBV6-2/TRBV6-3|many|-
CASNTGQRDYGYTF
TGTGCCAGCAACACTGGACAGCGAGACTATGGCTACACCTTC
>TRBJ2-5|TRBV7-9|few|-
CASSLKGGRRETQYF
TGTGCCAGCAGCTTAAAAGGAGGGCGAAGGGAGACCCAGTACTTC
>TRBJ1-1|TRBV30|many|TRBD1
CAWRGQGGNTEAFF
TGTGCCTGGAGAGGACAGGGGGGGAACACTGAAGCTTTCTTT